This record concerns one T cell receptor beta chain sequence. Its specificity is unknown. This sample stems from a study of cytomegalovirus exposure and HLA in healthy donors. Study-wide points: In an earlier analysis, in fewer than 700 donors, most V segments appeared productive either ~90% or ~30% of the time.

The CDR3 spans 15 residues. The germline V gene encodes CDR1 SGHTA and CDR2 FQGNSA. V shed 7 bases, J shed 3 bases, and the junction held 6 bases outside the gene matches. This PCR relied on a set of 60 Vbeta primers and 13 Jbeta primers. Generated by immunoSEQ multiplex PCR, the TCRdb table keeps only in-frame clones and is missing some. The table shows 130,000 to 150,000 clones, with approximately 84% occurring only once. This TCR came from an older woman in good health and CMV-seropositive. This rearrangement joins TRBV7-2 to TRBJ2-1; the match to TRBD1 covers 10 bases. The sequenced sample consisted of PBMCs. The CDR3 region has the DNA TGTGCCAGCACCACGGACAGGGGGAACTACAATGAGCAGTTCTTC. As protein: CASTTDRGNYNEQFF.